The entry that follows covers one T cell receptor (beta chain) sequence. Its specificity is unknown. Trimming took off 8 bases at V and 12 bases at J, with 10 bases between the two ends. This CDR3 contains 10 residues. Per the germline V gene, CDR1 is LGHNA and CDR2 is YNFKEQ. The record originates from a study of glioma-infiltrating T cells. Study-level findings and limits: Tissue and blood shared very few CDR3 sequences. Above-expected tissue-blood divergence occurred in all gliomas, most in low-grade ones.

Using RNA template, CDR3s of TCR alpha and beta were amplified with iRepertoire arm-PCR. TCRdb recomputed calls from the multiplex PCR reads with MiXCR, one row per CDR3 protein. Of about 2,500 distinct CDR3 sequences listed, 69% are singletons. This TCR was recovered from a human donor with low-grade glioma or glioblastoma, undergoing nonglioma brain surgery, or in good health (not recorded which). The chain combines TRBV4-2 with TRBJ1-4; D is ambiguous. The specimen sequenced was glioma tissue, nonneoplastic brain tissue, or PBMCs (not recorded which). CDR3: CASQDWELFF. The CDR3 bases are TGTGCCAGCCAAGATTGGGAACTGTTTTTT.